This T cell receptor beta chain derives from a study of blood T cell repertoires in COVID-19. Looking at the study overall: Specimens from acute and convalescent COVID-19 originated in the United States, Italy and Spain. In each case, the material was cDNA or gDNA derived from T cells, B-cell-depleted T cells, or PBMCs.

In the study's own analysis: Amplification of reference gene primers provided the estimated nucleated cell counts. The repertoire was sequenced with immunoSEQ multiplex PCR; TCRdb's copy has only in-frame clones and lacks some. V and J calls and clone size are copied from that table; D and trimming were computed from the DNA. Counted here are roughly 70,000 clones, 87% occurring once; the ten biggest clones make up around a fifth. Specimen: peripheral blood. The TCR originated in a woman of 80 years or more with acute or convalescent COVID-19.

The CDR3 DNA is TGCGCCAGCAGTGCCCGGGGGATCACCCTATTCGAAGAGACCCAGTACTTC. As protein: CASSARGITLFEETQYF. This rearrangement joins TRBV10-2 to TRBJ2-5; tentatively, D is TRBD2 (6 bases). This CDR3 has 17 amino acids. Germline values: CDR1 WSHSY, CDR2 SAAADI. Trimming cost V 4 bases and J 3 bases, with 21 bases left between them.